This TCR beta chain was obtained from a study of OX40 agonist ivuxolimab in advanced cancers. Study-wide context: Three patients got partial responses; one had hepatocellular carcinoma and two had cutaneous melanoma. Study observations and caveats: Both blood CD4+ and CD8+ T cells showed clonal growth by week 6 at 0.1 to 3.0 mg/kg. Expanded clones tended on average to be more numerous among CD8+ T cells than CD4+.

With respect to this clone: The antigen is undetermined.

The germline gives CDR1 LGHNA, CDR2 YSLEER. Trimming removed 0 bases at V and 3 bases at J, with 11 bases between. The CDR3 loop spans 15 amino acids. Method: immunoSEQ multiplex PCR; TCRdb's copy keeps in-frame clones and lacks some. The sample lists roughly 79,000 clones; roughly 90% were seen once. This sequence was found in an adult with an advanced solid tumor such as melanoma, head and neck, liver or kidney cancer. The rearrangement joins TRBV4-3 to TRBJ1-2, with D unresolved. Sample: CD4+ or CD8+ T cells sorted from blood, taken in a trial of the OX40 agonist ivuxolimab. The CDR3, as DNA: TGCGCCAGCAGCCAAGAGGGAGTCTCGGACTATGGCTACACCTTC. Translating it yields CASSQEGVSDYGYTF.